This T cell receptor beta chain was sequenced for a study of blood T cell repertoires in COVID-19. The data were produced by immunoSEQ multiplex PCR, yet TCRdb's version contains in-frame clones alone and is incomplete. The table shows roughly 80,000 clones, with around nine tenths occurring only once. This CDR3 contains 15 residues. Per germline, CDR1 SNHLY and CDR2 FYNNEI. V gave up 3 bases and J gave up 4 bases, with 13 bases separating them. What was sequenced was peripheral blood. The V call is TRBV2, the J call TRBJ1-3; weak D call: TRBD1 (5 bases). The origin of this receptor is a woman of 80 years or more with active or convalescent COVID-19. The CDR3 sequence is CASSDGSGRGNTIYF. The CDR3 DNA reads TGTGCCAGCAGTGATGGGTCAGGGCGGGGAAACACCATATATTTT.